This T cell receptor (beta chain) was sequenced during a study of shared clonotypes between healthy human individuals. The wider study: The donor group consisted of two women and a few men, aged 18 to 49. Per donor, CD8 memory used one plate, CD8 naive used two, CD4 memory used three and CD4 naive used three.

This CDR3 is 11 amino acids long. V shed 0 bases and J shed 6 bases, with 6 bases lying between them. Germline loops: CDR1 GTSNPN, CDR2 SVGIG (reference sequence). Clones were sequenced by immunoSEQ multiplex PCR, and TCRdb holds only the in-frame ones, with some missing. The table has about 340,000 clones, roughly 80% seen once. Sequencing was performed on memory CD4+ T cells sorted from blood. Specified subset: CD45RA-negative fraction. The chain uses TRBV30 and TRBJ2-7; D unresolved. The sequence was obtained from a young man in good health. The CDR3 spells CAWSVQSEQYF. The CDR3 region has the DNA TGTGCCTGGAGTGTACAATCCGAGCAGTACTTC.